Sequencing of this T cell receptor beta chain was carried out in a study of T cell changes during pregnancy in multiple sclerosis. Using immunoSEQ multiplex PCR, the repertoire was profiled, and TCRdb retains in-frame clones only, with some absent. The sample has around 57,000 clones, roughly 90% seen once. This TCR came from a female donor in good health, enrolled as a control in a pregnancy study. Source: CD4+ T cells from peripheral blood mononuclear cells, taken after pregnancy.

In nucleotides, the CDR3 is TGCGCCAGCAGCCAAAGCGGGGCTCCGAAAGCTTTCTTT. Residues: CASSQSGAPKAFF. The chain combines TRBV4-3 with TRBJ1-1, with D possibly being TRBD1 (5 bases). The germline V and J ends were trimmed by 2 bases and 9 bases, with 13 bases remaining between them. From germline, CDR1 is LGHNA and CDR2 YSLEER. This CDR3 comprises 13 residues.